The rows below give T cell receptor beta chains drawn from one sample of a study of blood T cell repertoires in COVID-19. Method: immunoSEQ multiplex PCR; TCRdb's copy keeps in-frame clones and lacks some. The data hold hundreds of thousands of clones, with 88% observed a single time. What was sequenced was peripheral blood. The receptors shown here come from a woman in her 70s with COVID-19, enrolled during active disease. The CDR3 runs from the conserved cysteine through the conserved F or W. Each record gives: V gene, J gene, clone size, CDR3 protein. Expanded clones are given a class, and other clones once, few, many or no size at all.

TRBV10-2,TRBJ2-7,.,CAIGEAGGRSYEQYF
TRBV6-5,TRBJ1-1,.,CASSSTGGTEAFF
TRBV18,TRBJ1-2,.,CASSPSLVSIRANYGYTF
TRBV5-5,TRBJ1-3,.,CASSLDTGSGNTIYF
TRBV27,TRBJ1-2,.,CASSPSTGLGYGYTF
TRBV30,TRBJ2-7,.,CAWSRDSGIYEQYF
TRBV3-1/TRBV3-2,TRBJ2-1,.,CASSQITSGGFLRNEQFF
TRBV14,TRBJ2-7,few,CASSRFTDRTASIHEQYF
TRBV9,TRBJ2-7,once,CASSGPGGTYEQYF
TRBV19,TRBJ2-2,once,CASSQAGGLRLGELFF
TRBV7-2,TRBJ1-2,.,CASSLEQGVNYGYTF
TRBV29-1,TRBJ1-2,.,CSVQSPGQGYGYTF
TRBV11-2,TRBJ2-5,once,CASSLGIGGKTQYF
TRBV20-1,TRBJ2-3,.,CSASASGTSGGAADTQYF
TRBV30,TRBJ1-1,.,CAWSNGPGTEAFF
TRBV28,TRBJ1-6,.,CASRRHPAYNSPLHF
TRBV7-9,TRBJ1-2,once,CASSLAPDSYRYGYTF
TRBV6-5,TRBJ2-5,once,CASRVPGGETQYF
TRBV9,TRBJ2-1,.,CAREVSHNEQFF
TRBV11-2,TRBJ2-7,.,CASSLDGSSDRGEQYF
TRBV5-1,TRBJ2-5,.,CASSLGSGLIVETQYF
TRBV5-1,TRBJ2-7,.,CASRAGTFGEQYF
TRBV9,TRBJ2-1,.,CASSPSGTGSGEQFF
TRBV11-2,TRBJ1-1,.,CASSPIRGPANTEAFF
TRBV19,TRBJ2-5,once,CASSTIAGETQYF
TRBV3-1/TRBV3-2,TRBJ1-2,.,CASSHGQGAGGYTF
TRBV28,TRBJ2-3,.,CASSLSGAVMSDTQYF
TRBV6-4,TRBJ2-3,.,CASSGTGTDTQYF
TRBV5-6,TRBJ2-3,.,CASSRRQLAGGLSTDTQYF
TRBV4-1,TRBJ2-5,once,CASSQVLTRPQETQYF
TRBV5-1,TRBJ2-3,.,CASSPEQGAGDTQYF
TRBV3-1/TRBV3-2,TRBJ2-7,.,CASSQATVWRGNYEQYF
TRBV23-1,TRBJ2-3,.,CALGGGQCTQYF
TRBV5-1,TRBJ1-3,few,CASSLGISSSGNTIYF
TRBV28,TRBJ1-3,.,CASSWAGNTIYF
TRBV19,TRBJ1-2,few,CASRPGQLNYGYTF
TRBV5-1,TRBJ2-1,.,CASSLEGAGGPQEQFF
TRBV2,TRBJ1-1,.,CASSDHGQGNTEAFF
TRBV7-2,TRBJ1-5,.,CASTSPGGQPQHF
TRBV7-9,TRBJ2-7,.,CASSLRGLYEQYF
TRBV3-1/TRBV3-2,TRBJ2-3,.,CASSQPGLDADTQYF
TRBV5-6,TRBJ2-1,.,CASSLVVAAEQFF